This TCR beta chain was captured by sequencing in a study of human T cells and chemical hapten exposure. Original methodology: A typical sample had roughly 96,000 TCRs, with about 23,224 to 690,600 overall. TCRdb re-called the RACE reads through MiXCR, storing one row per CDR3 protein. What appears here as the V and J calls and clone size reflects TCRdb's work, not the paper's. In the table there are approximately 41,000 distinct CDR3 sequences, over 7.5% of which are singletons. Whole-study results and caveats: Because they had alopecia, donors may respond immunologically unlike healthy people.

Time point described: patch test 3, about 24 weeks after DPC sensitization. Treatment denoted: therapeutic diphenylcyclopropenone sensitization with weekly scalp DPC. It was unfractionated whole blood from which total RNA was extracted. Every donor had alopecia and was 18 to 70 years old; all were suitable for DPC. This clonotype was counted at least ten times. What it binds is not known. Relative to the germline gene, one junction end is altered; a read error may explain this. Germline V gene data show CDR1 as SGHRS and CDR2 as YFSETQ. The CDR3 extends over 14 amino acids. The receptor comes from a man between 45 and 60 years old with alopecia areata. Some clones in this sample may be carry-over from other donors' samples. This chain links TRBV5-1 with TRBJ2-1; 8 bases map to TRBD2. Sequencing used whole blood, obtained in connection with sensitization to the hapten diphenylcyclopropenone (DPC). CDR3 residues: CACSTERERDEQFF. DNA of the CDR3: TGCGCCTGCAGCACGGAGCGGGAGAGGGATGAGCAGTTCTTC.